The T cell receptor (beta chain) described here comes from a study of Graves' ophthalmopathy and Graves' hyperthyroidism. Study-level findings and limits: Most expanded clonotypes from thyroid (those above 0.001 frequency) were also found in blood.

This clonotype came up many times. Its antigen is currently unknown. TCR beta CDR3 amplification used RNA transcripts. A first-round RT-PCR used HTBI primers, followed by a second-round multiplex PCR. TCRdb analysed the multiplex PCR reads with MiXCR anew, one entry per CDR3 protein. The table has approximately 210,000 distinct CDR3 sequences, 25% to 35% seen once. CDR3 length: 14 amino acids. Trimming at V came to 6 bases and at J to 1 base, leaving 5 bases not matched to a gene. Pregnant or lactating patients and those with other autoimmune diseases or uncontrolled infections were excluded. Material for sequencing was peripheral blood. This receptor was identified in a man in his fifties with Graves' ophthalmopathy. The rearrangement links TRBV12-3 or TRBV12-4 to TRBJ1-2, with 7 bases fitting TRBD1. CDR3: CASRDDRVNYGYTF. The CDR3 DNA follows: TGTGCCAGCAGAGATGACAGGGTTAACTATGGCTACACCTTC.